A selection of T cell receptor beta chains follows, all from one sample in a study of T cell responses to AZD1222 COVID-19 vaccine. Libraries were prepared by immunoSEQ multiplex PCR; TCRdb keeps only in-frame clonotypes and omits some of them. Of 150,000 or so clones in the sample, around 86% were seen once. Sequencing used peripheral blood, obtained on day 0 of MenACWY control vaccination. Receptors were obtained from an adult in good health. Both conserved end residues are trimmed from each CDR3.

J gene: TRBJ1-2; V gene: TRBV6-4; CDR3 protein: ASSGSVGSSAGYT
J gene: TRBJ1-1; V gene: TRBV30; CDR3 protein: AWSVGRGTEAF
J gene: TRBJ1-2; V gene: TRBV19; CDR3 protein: ASSIVAGGGTYLGYT
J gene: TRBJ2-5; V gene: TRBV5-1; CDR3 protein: ASLAGLETQY
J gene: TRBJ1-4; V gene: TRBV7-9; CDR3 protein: ASSQRVATNEKLF
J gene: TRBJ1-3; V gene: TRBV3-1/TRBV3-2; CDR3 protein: ASSQDRSFRRNPGNTIY
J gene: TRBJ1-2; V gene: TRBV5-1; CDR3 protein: ASSLGQSYGYT
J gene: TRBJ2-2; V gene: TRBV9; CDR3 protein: ASSVRDSDTGELF
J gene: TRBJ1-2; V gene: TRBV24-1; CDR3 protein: ATRAGGRNYGYT
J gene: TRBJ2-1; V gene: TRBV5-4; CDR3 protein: ASSLKRIQGGDEQF
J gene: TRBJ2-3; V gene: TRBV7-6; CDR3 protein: ASSLISLAGIVDTQY
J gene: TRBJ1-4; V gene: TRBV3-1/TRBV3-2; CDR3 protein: ASSPNRGASEKLF
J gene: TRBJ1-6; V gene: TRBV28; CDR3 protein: ASSPGGQVVSPLH
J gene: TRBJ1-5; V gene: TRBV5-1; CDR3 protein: ASSPTGSNQPQH
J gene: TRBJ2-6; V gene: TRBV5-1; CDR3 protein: ASSYRTSGANVLT
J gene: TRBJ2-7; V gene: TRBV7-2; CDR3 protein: ASSLADRASYEQY
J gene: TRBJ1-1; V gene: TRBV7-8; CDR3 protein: ASSGRGNTEAF
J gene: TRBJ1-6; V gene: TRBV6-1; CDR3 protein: ASSEYGGLYNSPLH
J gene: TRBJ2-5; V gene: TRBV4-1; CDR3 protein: ASSHGNPSRAGGQETQY
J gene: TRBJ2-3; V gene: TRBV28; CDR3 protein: ASSSAGTGGTDTQY
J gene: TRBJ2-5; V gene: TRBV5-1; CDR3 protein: ASSLTAGVETQY
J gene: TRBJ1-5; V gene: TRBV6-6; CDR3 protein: ASRRGTGGRDQPQH
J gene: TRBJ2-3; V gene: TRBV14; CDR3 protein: ASSKVAGGYTDTQY
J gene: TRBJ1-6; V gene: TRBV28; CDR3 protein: ASSSARGDNSPLH
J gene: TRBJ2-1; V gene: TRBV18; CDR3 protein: ASSPLEYNEQF
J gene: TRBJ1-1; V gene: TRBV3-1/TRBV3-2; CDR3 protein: ASSRQGTTEAF
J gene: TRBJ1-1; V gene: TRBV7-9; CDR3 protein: ASSWQGAVWAF
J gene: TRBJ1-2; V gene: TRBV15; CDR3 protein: ATSRDNYGYT
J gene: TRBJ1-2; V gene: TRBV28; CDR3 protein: ASRGTGKEFYGYT
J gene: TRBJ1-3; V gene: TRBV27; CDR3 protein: ASSPTGGSGNTIY
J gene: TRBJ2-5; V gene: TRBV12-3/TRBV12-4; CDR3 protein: ASSQDRGETQY
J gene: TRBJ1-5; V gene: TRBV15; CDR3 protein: ATSRGQGARTGNQPQH
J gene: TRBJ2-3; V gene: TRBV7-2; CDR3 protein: AGLASVWADTQY
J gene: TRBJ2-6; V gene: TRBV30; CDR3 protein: ACRHQTFDVLT
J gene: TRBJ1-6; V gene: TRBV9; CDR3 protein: ASSVGLENSPLH
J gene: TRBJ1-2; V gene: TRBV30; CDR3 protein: AWSPGDYGYT